This T cell receptor beta chain was obtained from a study of blood T cells in healthy people across ages. Those donating, healthy Caucasian individuals from Russia, were aged about 6 to 95. A second PCR, run for roughly 7 to 12 cycles, used a sample-barcoded 5' primer plus a J-beta primer mix. Tagging of each cDNA molecule was performed by a template-switch adaptor with 12 random nucleotides. The study obtained at least 2.5 million CDR3-containing paired-end reads from every sample. Using its own MiXCR run on the 5' RACE reads, TCRdb lists one record per CDR3 protein. The sample shows hundreds of thousands of distinct CDR3 sequences, about 42% of them seen only once. This CDR3 spans 16 amino acids. The germline V gene has CDR1 SGHNT and CDR2 YENEEA. With V trimmed by 1 base and J by 7 bases, 12 bases remained unmatched.

The clonotype comes from a man older than 75 in good health. The J gene is TRBJ2-7, the V gene TRBV11-3; 8 bases map to TRBD2. The specimen was blood. This CDR3 reads CASSLASGSAYNEQYF. The CDR3 bases are TGTGCCAGCAGCTTAGCTAGCGGGTCTGCCTACAATGAGCAGTACTTC.